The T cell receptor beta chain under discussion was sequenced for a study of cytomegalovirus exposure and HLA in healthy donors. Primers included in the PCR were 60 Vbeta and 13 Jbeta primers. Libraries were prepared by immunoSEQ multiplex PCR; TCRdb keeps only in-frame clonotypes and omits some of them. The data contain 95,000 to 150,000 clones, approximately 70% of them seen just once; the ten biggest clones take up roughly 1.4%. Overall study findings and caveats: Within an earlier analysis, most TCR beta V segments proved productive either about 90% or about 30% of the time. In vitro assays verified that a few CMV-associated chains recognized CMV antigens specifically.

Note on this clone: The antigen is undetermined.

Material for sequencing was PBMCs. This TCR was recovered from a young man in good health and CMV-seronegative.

The CDR3, as DNA: TGTGCCAGCAGCCCCGACTGGGTTAACACTGAAGCTTTCTTT. Amino acids: CASSPDWVNTEAFF. V gene TRBV7-2 combines with J gene TRBJ1-1, with D uncertain. Germline-derived CDR1 and CDR2 are SGHTA and FQGNSA. V was trimmed by 5 bases and J by 2 bases, leaving 12 bases between them. The CDR3 covers 14 residues.